The 26 T cell receptor beta chains below all came from one sample that was sequenced in a study of human T cells and chemical hapten exposure. The time point denotes: pre-sensitization, week 0. Treatment described: therapeutic diphenylcyclopropenone sensitization with weekly scalp DPC. Using its own MiXCR run on the RACE reads, TCRdb lists one record per CDR3 protein. The profile shows approximately 370,000 distinct CDR3 sequences, 5% to 6.5% of them singletons. Sequences were derived from whole blood, sampled in connection with sensitization to the hapten diphenylcyclopropenone (DPC). The source of these receptors is a woman aged 18-29 years with alopecia areata. Some clones in this sample may be carry-over from other donors' samples.

In its sample, this clonotype was seen a few times. The chain employs TRBV7-2 and TRBJ2-5; TRBD1 is a possible D gene (6 bases). Trimming shortened V by 5 bases and J by 5 bases, and 18 bases separated the two germline ends. CDR3 length: 15 residues. Germline lookup yields CDR1 SGHTA and CDR2 FQGNSA. The CDR3 protein is CASSQKQGKYETQYF. CDR3 nucleotides: TGTGCCAGCAGCCAAAAACAGGGAAAGTATGAGACCCAGTACTTC.

This clonotype was found many times. The rearrangement links TRBV11-2 to TRBJ1-2; TRBD1 matches 8 bases. After removal of 5 bases from V and 6 bases from J, the junction contained 8 bases not matched to a gene. The germline V gene has CDR1 SGHAT and CDR2 FQNNGV. The CDR3 totals 14 residues. CDR3 DNA sequence: TGTGCCAGCAGCGCAGGGGGCAGGACCCATGGCTACACCTTC. Translated, it gives CASSAGGRTHGYTF.

In its sample, this clonotype was seen a few times. V and J are TRBV14 and TRBJ1-6; D is ambiguous. With 0 bases removed from V and 3 bases from J, the gap between germline ends came to 9 bases. The germline V gene encodes CDR1 SGHDN and CDR2 FVKESK. This CDR3 is built from 16 residues. CDR3: CASSQEGRYYNSPLHF. CDR3 nucleotide sequence: TGTGCCAGCAGCCAAGAAGGGAGATACTATAATTCACCCCTCCACTTT.

This clonotype was recorded many times. The rearrangement joins TRBV29-1 to TRBJ2-3; 12 nucleotides line up with TRBD2. Looked up from germline, CDR1 is SQVTM and CDR2 is ANQGSEA. The CDR3 loop spans 17 amino acids. V gave up 3 bases and J gave up 0 bases; unmatched junction bases: 7. The CDR3 spells CSVDSSGGGRSTDTQYF. The CDR3 DNA follows: TGCAGCGTTGATTCTAGCGGGGGGGGCCGGAGCACAGATACGCAGTATTTT.

Ten or more counts support this clonotype. This chain links TRBV15 with TRBJ1-2; TRBD1 is a possible D gene (6 bases). The CDR3 runs 14 residues. Germline V CDR1 and CDR2: LNHNV, YYDKDF (reference sequence). Trimming shortened V by 5 bases and J by 4 bases, and 14 bases separated the two germline ends. CDR3 nucleotides: TGTGCCACCAGCGTCCGACAGGCTTCCTATGGCTACACCTTC. It codes for CATSVRQASYGYTF.

This clonotype was counted at least ten times. The V gene is TRBV6-5, the J gene TRBJ1-4, with D unresolved. CDR3 size: 13 residues. Trimming removed 2 bases at V and 5 bases at J, with 6 bases between. Germline V gives CDR1 MNHEY, CDR2 SVGAGI. CDR3 DNA: TGTGCCAGCAGTTACAGGATAAATGAAAAACTGTTTTTT. It translates to CASSYRINEKLFF.

The chain joins TRBV12-3 or TRBV12-4 to TRBJ1-2, with 7 bases aligning to TRBD1. This CDR3 comprises 15 residues. V shed 5 bases, J shed 4 bases, and the junction held 10 bases outside the gene matches. In DNA, the CDR3 is TGTGCCAGCAGTCCAGGGGGGCAGGGACGCTATGGCTACACCTTC. This gives the protein CASSPGGQGRYGYTF.

This clonotype was seen many times. This rearrangement joins TRBV13 to TRBJ2-3; 14 bases align to TRBD2. Per the germline V gene, CDR1 is PRHDT and CDR2 is FYEKMQ (reference sequence). Unmatched junction bases numbered 11, after V lost 4 bases and J lost 8 bases. CDR3 length equals 17 residues. The CDR3 spells CASSSTTSGGARGTQYF. The DNA of the CDR3 is TGTGCCAGCAGCTCCACGACTAGCGGGGGGGCCAGGGGTACGCAGTATTTT. Full variable domain (remainder filled in from reference TRBV13 and TRBJ2-3): AAGVIQSPRHLIKEKRETATLKCYPIPRHDTVYWYQQGPGQDPQFLISFYEKMQSDKGSIPDRFSAQQFSDYHSELNMSSLELGDSALYFCASSSTTSGGARGTQYFGPGTRLTVL.

This chain uses TRBV5-6 with TRBJ2-1; 8 bases align to TRBD2. After removal of 4 bases from V and 3 bases from J, the junction contained 18 bases not matched to a gene. The germline gives CDR1 SGHDT, CDR2 YYEEEE. CDR3 length: 19 residues. CDR3 in amino acids: CASSTLRDRGGLDYNEQFF. Here the CDR3 DNA reads TGTGCCAGCAGCACCCTTCGTGACCGCGGGGGGTTGGACTACAATGAGCAGTTCTTC.

The CDR3 DNA is TGTGCCAGCAGCTTAGTAGGGATAAGCTCCTACAATGAGCAGTTCTTC. Protein: CASSLVGISSYNEQFF. The chain links TRBV11-3 to TRBJ2-1; D gene ambiguous. This CDR3 spans 16 amino acids. Germline CDR1 reads SGHNT; CDR2 reads YENEEA. V was shortened by 1 base and J by 0 bases, with 10 bases between the two germline ends. The full variable domain, completed using reference TRBV11-3 and TRBJ2-1, is EAGVVQSPRYKIIEKKQPVAFWCNPISGHNTLYWYLQNLGQGPELLIRYENEEAVDDSQLPKDRFSAERLKGVDSTLKIQPAELGDSAVYLCASSLVGISSYNEQFFGPGTRLTVL.

The chain combines TRBV5-8 with TRBJ1-1; TRBD1 aligns across 10 bases. Germline CDR1 is SGHTS and CDR2 is YDEGEE. V was pared by 4 bases and J by 2 bases, with 11 bases of the junction left unmatched. The CDR3 length is 17 residues. The CDR3 loop is CASSRDRGRVFNTEAFF. In DNA, the CDR3 is TGTGCCAGCAGCCGCGACAGGGGGCGCGTATTCAACACTGAAGCTTTCTTT.

At least ten counts were recorded for this clonotype. The V gene is TRBV20-1, the J gene TRBJ2-7; 9 bases fit TRBD1. CDR1 is DFQATT, CDR2 SNEGSKA, per germline (reference sequence). The V gene end was trimmed by 5 bases and the J gene end by 5 bases; junction bases not matched to a gene: 7. There are 13 residues in the CDR3. CDR3 amino acids: CSALQGAKNEQYF. Written as DNA, the CDR3 is TGCAGTGCTTTACAGGGGGCGAAGAACGAGCAGTACTTC.

This clonotype turned up a few times. This chain uses TRBV6-1 with TRBJ2-3; D gene unclear. Deletions cut 4 bases from V and 1 base from J, with 12 bases between. CDR1 is MNHNS, CDR2 SASEGT, per germline. The CDR3 has 15 residues. As DNA, the CDR3 is TGTGCCAGCAGTGGACCGGAGACTGGCACAGATACGCAGTATTTT. Its translation: CASSGPETGTDTQYF.

The chain is built from TRBV4-2 and TRBJ2-3, with 10 bases aligning to TRBD2. After removal of 0 bases from V and 5 bases from J, the junction contained 8 bases not matched to a gene. The CDR3 has 17 amino acids. Germline CDR1 LGHNA, CDR2 YNFKEQ. In nucleotides, the CDR3 is TGTGCCAGCAGCCAAGAATTGGCTAGCGGGGGATTAGATACGCAGTATTTT. It specifies CASSQELASGGLDTQYF.

This chain connects TRBV7-2 to TRBJ1-1; no clear D gene. V was pared by 2 bases and J by 8 bases, with 12 bases between. This CDR3 is built from 13 residues. The germline V gene has CDR1 SGHTA and CDR2 FQGNSA. CDR3 in amino acids: CASSLNGLWEAFF. The CDR3 nucleotides are TGTGCCAGCAGCTTAAACGGGCTCTGGGAAGCTTTCTTT.

This clonotype was seen at least ten times. The J gene is TRBJ2-1, the V gene TRBV5-8; 8 bases line up with TRBD1. This CDR3 contains 13 residues. Germline-derived CDR1 and CDR2 are SGHTS and YDEGEE. V dropped 2 bases and J dropped 8; count of bases not matched to a gene: 3. The CDR3 is CASSFGQGYEQFF. The CDR3 bases are TGTGCCAGCAGCTTCGGACAGGGCTATGAGCAGTTCTTC.

This clonotype has just a few counts. V usage is TRBV7-8 and J usage is TRBJ2-3; weak D call: TRBD1 (6 bases). The CDR3 has 17 residues. Trimming took off 3 bases at V and 7 bases at J, with 23 bases between the two ends. The germline V gene has CDR1 SGHVS and CDR2 FQNEAQ. In DNA, the CDR3 is TGTGCCAGCAGCTTGGACAGTACCCGGCGTCGTTTGAATACGCAGTATTTT. Protein: CASSLDSTRRRLNTQYF.

This clonotype was counted ten times or more. CDR3 in amino acids: CASSPDRGPGDTQYF. CDR3 DNA sequence: TGTGCCAGCAGCCCCGACAGGGGGCCAGGAGATACGCAGTATTTT. The J gene is TRBJ2-3, the V gene TRBV3-1, with 10 bases aligning to TRBD1. The CDR3 covers 15 residues. V shed 4 bases, J shed 5 bases, and the junction held 6 bases outside the gene matches. The germline gives CDR1 LGHDT, CDR2 YNNKEL (reference sequence).

This clonotype was seen at least ten times. The chain uses TRBV29-1 and TRBJ1-2; 8 bases align to TRBD1. CDR3 size: 12 residues. From germline, CDR1 is SQVTM and CDR2 ANQGSEA. The V gene end was trimmed by 5 bases and the J gene end by 4 bases; junction bases not matched to a gene: 3. The CDR3 DNA follows: TGCAGCGTTCGGACAGGGCCCTATGGCTACACCTTC. It specifies CSVRTGPYGYTF.

This chain uses TRBV11-2 with TRBJ2-5, with TRBD2 matching 11 bases. Germline CDR1 reads SGHAT; CDR2 reads FQNNGV. CDR3 length: 15 residues. Trimming at V came to 6 bases and at J to 5 bases, leaving 8 bases not matched to a gene. The CDR3 region is CASRPLAGGGETQYF. The CDR3 DNA follows: TGTGCCAGCAGACCTCTAGCGGGGGGTGGGGAGACCCAGTACTTC. The complete variable domain, with remaining parts taken from reference TRBV11-2 and TRBJ2-5, reads EAGVAQSPRYKIIEKRQSVAFWCNPISGHATLYWYQQILGQGPKLLIQFQNNGVVDDSQLPKDRFSAERLKGVDSTLKIQPAKLEDSAVYLCASRPLAGGGETQYFGPGTRLLVL.

This clonotype was detected a few times. The rearrangement joins TRBV7-2 to TRBJ1-2; 7 bases match TRBD1. The V and J ends lost 4 bases and 4 bases, in that order; junction bases with no gene match: 15. In germline, CDR1 is SGHTA, CDR2 FQGNSA. This CDR3 is 17 amino acids long. The CDR3 sequence is CASSSREGGEFTYGYTF. Written as DNA, the CDR3 is TGTGCCAGCAGCTCTAGGGAAGGGGGCGAATTCACCTATGGCTACACCTTC.

This clonotype has only a few counts. The chain joins TRBV10-3 to TRBJ1-1, with a possible D match to TRBD1 (5 bases). The germline V and J ends were trimmed by 3 bases and 4 bases, with 12 bases remaining between them. Germline V gives CDR1 ENHRY, CDR2 SYGVKD. CDR3 size: 14 residues. CDR3 sequence: CAISDPIGGTEAFF. Written as DNA, the CDR3 is TGTGCCATCAGTGACCCGATTGGGGGCACTGAAGCTTTCTTT.

This clonotype was counted a few times. The junction and the germline gene differ at one end; a read error may be behind it. The CDR3 sequence: CASSQGFSGHLYGYTF. The CDR3 bases are TGTGCCAGCAGTCAAGGGTTTTCGGGACACCTCTATGGCTACACCTTC. This chain links TRBV3-1 with TRBJ1-2, with D possibly matching TRBD1 (6 bases). The germline gives CDR1 LGHDT, CDR2 YNNKEL (reference sequence). This CDR3 contains 16 residues.

This clonotype was detected ten times or more. This chain uses TRBV25-1 with TRBJ2-5; D is possibly TRBD1 (5 bases). The CDR3 consists of 11 residues. Per germline, CDR1 MGHDK and CDR2 SYGVNS. V lost 10 bases, J lost 5 bases, and 11 bases lay in between. CDR3 sequence reads: CATGPGETQYF. The CDR3, as DNA: TGTGCCACCGGGCCAGGGGAGACCCAGTACTTC.

The chain is built from TRBV15 and TRBJ1-2; D possibly corresponds to TRBD1 (5 bases). This CDR3 region has 16 residues. The germline V gene has CDR1 LNHNV and CDR2 YYDKDF (reference sequence). V lost 4 bases and J 2 bases, leaving 17 bases between the germline ends. The CDR3 region has the DNA TGTGCCACCAGCACACCTATCCGACAGTGGAACTATGGCTACACCTTC. Translating it yields CATSTPIRQWNYGYTF.

The V gene is TRBV27, the J gene TRBJ2-3; the D is unclear. Germline V gene sequence: CDR1 MNHEY, CDR2 SMNVEV (reference sequence). CDR3 length: 18 residues. V lost 5 bases to trimming and J lost 0 bases, with 21 bases between them. CDR3 bases: TGTGCCAGCAGTCCCCGGGTCTCTCTATTGACTAGCACAGATACGCAGTATTTT. Encoded protein: CASSPRVSLLTSTDTQYF.